The 21 T cell receptor beta chains below come from one sample, sequenced in a study of blood T cell repertoires in COVID-19. The method was immunoSEQ multiplex PCR; TCRdb's version includes in-frame clones alone and lacks a portion of them. The data contain some 120,000 clones, less than 90% of them singletons. Source material: peripheral blood. The source of these receptors is a woman aged 25 to 45 who had recovered from COVID-19.

This chain's CDR3 is CASSIVASGSRETQYF. The CDR3 DNA reads TGTGCCAGTAGTATTGTGGCTAGCGGGAGTCGGGAGACCCAGTACTTC. The chain is built from TRBV19 and TRBJ2-5; 10 positions match TRBD2. The junction had 9 bases not matched to a gene; V was cut back by 3 bases and J by 5 bases. Germline CDR1 is LNHDA and CDR2 is SQIVND (reference sequence). The CDR3 runs 16 residues.

The chain carries TRBV6-5 and TRBJ2-2; possible D gene TRBD2, 5 bases. The CDR3 contains 15 residues. Germline V gene data show CDR1 as MNHEY and CDR2 as SVGAGI. The germline V and J ends were trimmed by 0 bases and 5 bases, with 10 bases remaining between them. DNA of the CDR3: TGTGCCAGCAGTTACTCGCCCGGGGAGACCGGGGAGCTGTTTTTT. Protein: CASSYSPGETGELFF.

The DNA for the CDR3 is TGTGCCAGCAGCCAATGGAGCTCCTACGAGCAGTACTTC. It codes for CASSQWSSYEQYF. The chain carries TRBV16 and TRBJ2-7, with D hard to call. The CDR3 has 13 residues. CDR1 and CDR2 (germline): KGHSY, FQNENV. Between the trimmed V and J ends, which lost 1 base and 0 bases, there was a span of 4 bases. Full variable domain (remainder filled in from reference TRBV16 and TRBJ2-7): GEEVAQTPKHLVRGEGQKAKLYCAPIKGHSYVFWYQQVLKNEFKFLISFQNENVFDETGMPKERFSAKCLPNSPCSLEIQATKLEDSAVYFCASSQWSSYEQYFGPGTRLTVT.

V and J are TRBV6-5 and TRBJ2-5, with 7 nucleotides matching TRBD2. The CDR3 is made up of 14 amino acids. Germline V gives CDR1 MNHEY, CDR2 SVGAGI. J gave up 0 bases and V 2 bases, and 0 bases lay outside the gene matches. CDR3 protein: CASSYRGDQETQYF. The CDR3 DNA sequence: TGTGCCAGCAGTTACCGGGGGGACCAAGAGACCCAGTACTTC.

The chain links TRBV20-1 to TRBJ1-1; no clear D gene. V was pared by 6 bases and J by 3 bases, with 8 bases between. Per germline, CDR1 DFQATT and CDR2 SNEGSKA (reference sequence). The CDR3 is 11 amino acids. CDR3 protein: CSAQPDTEAFF. The DNA of the CDR3 is TGCAGTGCCCAACCAGACACTGAAGCTTTCTTT.

V and J are TRBV11-2 and TRBJ1-6; D is undetermined. In germline, CDR1 is SGHAT, CDR2 FQNNGV. Trimming pared 5 bases from V and 8 bases from J, leaving 16 bases between. The CDR3 contains 15 residues. CDR3 region: CASSQHTSGDSPLHF. The CDR3 DNA reads TGTGCCAGCAGCCAACACACGTCGGGAGATTCACCCCTCCACTTT.

This sequence joins TRBV7-9 and TRBJ2-1; 7 bases are shared with TRBD2. Germline V gene data show CDR1 as SEHNR and CDR2 as FQNEAQ (reference sequence). V lost 2 bases and J lost 9; bases outside the gene matches: 10. The CDR3 has 15 residues. In DNA, the CDR3 is TGTGCCAGCAGCTTAAGCGGGGAGGGGAGGGCTGAGCAGTTCTTC. Translation gives CASSLSGEGRAEQFF.

The V gene is TRBV7-9, the J gene TRBJ2-7, with D perhaps TRBD2 (5 bases). V dropped 2 bases and J dropped 6 bases, with 14 bases sitting between them. Per the germline V gene, CDR1 is SEHNR and CDR2 is FQNEAQ (reference sequence). This CDR3 has 14 amino acids. The chain's CDR3 is CASSLNNTRREQYF. CDR3 bases: TGTGCCAGCAGCTTAAACAACACTAGGCGCGAGCAGTACTTC.

The genes are TRBV5-6 and TRBJ2-1, with D perhaps matching TRBD1 (5 bases). Germline CDR1 is SGHDT and CDR2 is YYEEEE. This CDR3 contains 14 residues. Between the trimmed V and J ends, which lost 4 bases and 2 bases, there was a span of 10 bases. CDR3 protein: CASSVRATYNEQFF. The CDR3 DNA follows: TGTGCCAGCAGCGTCAGGGCCACCTACAATGAGCAGTTCTTC.

The V and J genes are TRBV6-1 and TRBJ1-2; no reliable D call. The V end was cut by 2 bases, the J end by 6 bases, with 10 bases between. Germline V CDR1 and CDR2: MNHNS, SASEGT. The CDR3 runs 13 residues. Here the CDR3 DNA reads TGTGCCAGCAGTGAATCAGGAAACAATGGCTACACCTTC. Its translation is CASSESGNNGYTF.

The rearrangement links TRBV12-3 or TRBV12-4 to TRBJ1-2; D not resolved. This CDR3 spans 13 amino acids. V lost 6 bases, J lost 2 bases, and 10 bases lay in between. The CDR3 loop reads CASRKLLNYGYTF. The CDR3 bases are TGTGCCAGCAGAAAACTATTAAACTATGGCTACACCTTC.

This clone occurred once. The chain has TRBV19 and TRBJ2-1; possibly TRBD1 for D (6 bases). Trimming took 5 bases from V and 9 from J, leaving 26 bases between them. The V gene's germline CDR1 is LNHDA and CDR2 SQIVND (reference sequence). The length of the CDR3 is 17 residues. The CDR3 region has the DNA TGTGCCAGTAGTTTCGGACAGTCCTTAAAGGTATCAGCTGAGCAGTTCTTC. Protein product: CASSFGQSLKVSAEQFF.

The chain uses TRBV28 and TRBJ2-7; D possibly corresponds to TRBD1 (6 bases). Germline V gene data show CDR1 as MDHEN and CDR2 as SYDVKM. This CDR3 has 13 amino acids. Deletions cut 2 bases from V and 10 bases from J, with 15 bases between. Here the CDR3 reads CASSLGLDRFQYF. In DNA, the CDR3 is TGTGCCAGCAGTTTAGGGTTAGACAGGTTCCAGTACTTC.

This sequence joins TRBV20-1 and TRBJ1-5; D is possibly TRBD1 (5 bases). This CDR3 has 14 amino acids. Germline CDR1 is DFQATT and CDR2 is SNEGSKA (reference sequence). The V and J ends lost 3 bases and 2 bases respectively, with 11 bases between them. The CDR3 here is CSASQGSGNQPQHF. The CDR3 nucleotides read TGCAGTGCTAGTCAGGGCAGCGGCAATCAGCCCCAGCATTTT.

J is TRBJ1-1 and V is TRBV5-1; 8 bases align to TRBD1. Unmatched junction bases numbered 8, after V lost 4 bases and J lost 3 bases. The CDR3 extends over 15 amino acids. Germline values: CDR1 SGHRS, CDR2 YFSETQ. The CDR3 coding sequence is TGCGCCAGCAGCGTGTCGACAGGGGTTGACACTGAAGCTTTCTTT. Its translation: CASSVSTGVDTEAFF.

CDR3 loop: CASSLLASYNEQFF. For the CDR3, the DNA is TGTGCCAGCAGCTTACTAGCGTCATACAATGAGCAGTTCTTC. The chain has TRBV5-4 and TRBJ2-1, with 7 bases identical to TRBD2. Germline V gives CDR1 SGHNT, CDR2 YYREEE (reference sequence). J was trimmed by 4 bases and V by 2 bases; bases with no gene match: 3. This CDR3 has 14 amino acids.

This clone turned up a few times. V usage is TRBV14 and J usage is TRBJ1-6; no clear D gene. The CDR3 covers 15 residues. Deletions cut 4 bases from V and 0 bases from J, with 7 bases between. Germline CDR1 and CDR2: SGHDN and FVKESK. Here the CDR3 DNA reads TGTGCCAGCAGCCCGTCGAGCTCCTATAATTCACCCCTCCACTTT. Amino acids: CASSPSSSYNSPLHF.

The chain has TRBV4-1 and TRBJ1-2; 8 nucleotides align to TRBD1. CDR1 is MGHRA and CDR2 is YSYEKL in the germline V gene. Trimming removed 5 bases from V and 3 bases from J; junction bases left unmatched: 2. CDR3 length equals 13 residues. This CDR3 is CASSSRGHYGYTF. The CDR3 DNA follows: TGCGCCAGCAGCTCCAGGGGGCACTATGGCTACACCTTC.

The genes are TRBV7-9 and TRBJ1-6; TRBD1 agrees at 9 bases. Losses at the gene ends were 5 bases for V and 7 bases for J; bases not matched to a gene: 6. The CDR3 runs to 15 residues. The germline V gene has CDR1 SEHNR and CDR2 FQNEAQ (reference sequence). CDR3: CASSTDRGGNSPLHF. DNA for the CDR3: TGTGCCAGCAGCACCGACAGGGGGGGCAATTCACCCCTCCACTTT.

V gene TRBV2 combines with J gene TRBJ1-5; possible D gene TRBD1, 5 bases. Trimming took off 4 bases at V and 0 bases at J, with 16 bases between the two ends. Germline V gene lookup returns CDR1 SNHLY and CDR2 FYNNEI. CDR3 length: 17 amino acids. CDR3 sequence (DNA): TGTGCCAGCAGTGTGAGCAGAGACAGCGATAGCAATCAGCCCCAGCATTTT. Encoded protein: CASSVSRDSDSNQPQHF.

V and J are TRBV6-5 and TRBJ2-7, with 8 bases identical to TRBD1. Germline CDR1 MNHEY, CDR2 SVGAGI. Trimming took 6 bases from V and 2 from J; bases not matched to a gene: 9. CDR3 length: 15 residues. The CDR3 loop is CASRLSGQGTYEQYF. The CDR3 DNA sequence: TGTGCCAGCAGGTTATCCGGACAGGGAACCTACGAGCAGTACTTC.